This is a list of T cell receptor beta chains from one sample in a study of shared clonotypes between healthy human individuals. Libraries were prepared by immunoSEQ multiplex PCR; TCRdb keeps only in-frame clonotypes and omits some of them. Of under 1,100,000 clones detected, 78% appear once; the ten largest clones hold roughly 0.61%. Sample: memory CD4+ T cells from PBMCs. These receptors were taken from a man younger than 35 in good health. Some clones in this sample may be carry-over from other donors' samples. The CDR3 runs from the conserved cysteine through the conserved F or W. Fields, in order: V gene, D gene, J gene, clone size, CDR3 protein, CDR3 DNA. D genes are given only for firm matches. Clone size is not always given. Where it is, it says once, few, many or a class for expanded clones.

V: TRBV30; D: NA; J: TRBJ2-1; size: NA; CDR3: CAWENRNEQFF; DNA: TGTGCCTGGGAAAACAGAAATGAGCAGTTCTTC
V: TRBV5-1; D: TRBD1; J: TRBJ1-4; size: NA; CDR3: CASSTGTGRNEKLFF; DNA: TGCGCCAGCAGCACGGGGACAGGCCGTAATGAAAAACTGTTTTTT
V: TRBV18; D: NA; J: TRBJ2-3; size: NA; CDR3: CASSPQPTDTQYF; DNA: TGTGCCAGCTCACCACAGCCAACAGATACGCAGTATTTT
V: TRBV19; D: NA; J: TRBJ1-5; size: NA; CDR3: CASSIVRGNQPQHF; DNA: TGTGCCAGTAGTATCGTGCGGGGCAATCAGCCCCAGCATTTT
V: TRBV5-3; D: TRBD1; J: TRBJ1-1; size: once; CDR3: CASVEPGQLSPEAFF; DNA: TGTGCCAGTGTCGAACCGGGACAGTTGTCCCCTGAAGCTTTCTTT
V: TRBV10-3; D: NA; J: TRBJ2-3; size: NA; CDR3: CAIKSNADTQYF; DNA: TGTGCCATCAAATCGAACGCGGATACGCAGTATTTT
V: TRBV6-1; D: NA; J: TRBJ2-1; size: NA; CDR3: CASSLLAYEQFF; DNA: TGTGCCAGCAGCCTACTAGCATATGAGCAGTTCTTC
V: TRBV7-2; D: NA; J: TRBJ1-2; size: NA; CDR3: CASSQRRGGDLHGYTF; DNA: TGTGCCAGCAGCCAAAGGAGGGGGGGTGACCTTCATGGCTACACCTTC
V: TRBV27; D: NA; J: TRBJ2-5; size: NA; CDR3: CASSRPDTQETQYF; DNA: TGTGCCAGCAGCAGGCCCGACACCCAAGAGACCCAGTACTTC
V: TRBV28; D: TRBD1; J: TRBJ1-1; size: few; CDR3: CASRSQGGDGGAFF; DNA: TGTGCCAGCAGATCACAGGGGGGCGACGGTGGGGCTTTCTTT
V: TRBV28; D: TRBD2; J: TRBJ2-7; size: once; CDR3: CASSFSGRAGVRYEQYF; DNA: TGTGCCAGCAGTTTTAGCGGGAGGGCCGGGGTGAGGTACGAGCAGTACTTC
V: TRBV27; D: NA; J: TRBJ1-2; size: once; CDR3: CASSLWAGDVGGYTF; DNA: TGTGCCAGCAGTTTATGGGCGGGGGATGTGGGTGGCTACACCTTC
V: TRBV4-1; D: NA; J: TRBJ2-1; size: NA; CDR3: CASSRGDNEQFF; DNA: TGCGCCAGCAGCCGTGGGGACAATGAGCAGTTCTTC
V: TRBV19; D: TRBD2; J: TRBJ2-5; size: NA; CDR3: CASSSPLAGVETQYF; DNA: TGTGCCAGTAGCAGCCCCCTAGCGGGAGTTGAGACCCAGTACTTC
V: TRBV18; D: NA; J: TRBJ1-5; size: NA; CDR3: CASSPGAGQPQHF; DNA: TGTGCCAGCTCACCAGGGGCCGGCCAGCCCCAGCATTTT
V: TRBV6-5; D: TRBD2; J: TRBJ2-7; size: once; CDR3: CASSPAYSGSYEQYF; DNA: TGTGCCAGCAGCCCAGCTTATAGCGGGAGCTACGAGCAGTACTTC
V: TRBV15; D: TRBD1; J: TRBJ1-2; size: NA; CDR3: CATSRHGQGAGYTF; DNA: TGTGCCACCAGCAGACACGGACAGGGGGCTGGCTACACCTTC
V: TRBV2; D: NA; J: TRBJ1-2; size: few; CDR3: CASSRSPRAANYGYTF; DNA: TGTGCCAGCTCGCGGAGCCCCCGAGCGGCTAACTATGGCTACACCTTC
V: TRBV28; D: NA; J: TRBJ2-7; size: NA; CDR3: CASRPPRQASYEQYF; DNA: TGTGCCAGCAGACCACCCCGACAGGCCTCCTACGAGCAGTACTTC
V: TRBV6-1; D: NA; J: TRBJ2-7; size: NA; CDR3: CARLGCYEQYF; DNA: TGTGCCCGACTAGGCTGCTACGAGCAGTACTTC
V: TRBV4-2; D: TRBD2; J: TRBJ2-7; size: NA; CDR3: CASSQGFSSGAYEQYF; DNA: TGTGCCAGCAGCCAAGGGTTCTCTAGCGGGGCCTACGAGCAGTACTTC
V: TRBV19; D: NA; J: TRBJ2-1; size: NA; CDR3: CASRQVGGGEQFF; DNA: TGTGCCAGTAGACAGGTGGGGGGAGGCGAGCAGTTCTTC
V: TRBV29-1; D: NA; J: TRBJ1-1; size: NA; CDR3: CSVVRTAMNTEAFF; DNA: TGCAGCGTTGTACGGACAGCCATGAACACTGAAGCTTTCTTT
V: TRBV6-5; D: TRBD2; J: TRBJ2-5; size: once; CDR3: CASSYGLAETQYF; DNA: TGTGCCAGCAGTTACGGACTAGCAGAGACCCAGTACTTC
V: TRBV27; D: NA; J: TRBJ1-4; size: NA; CDR3: CASSPGAGLGNEKLFF; DNA: TGTGCCAGCAGTCCAGGAGCAGGGTTGGGTAATGAAAAACTGTTTTTT
V: TRBV7-4; D: TRBD1; J: TRBJ1-5; size: NA; CDR3: CASSLQPQGAYSNQPQHF; DNA: TGTGCCAGCAGCCTCCAACCCCAGGGGGCTTATAGCAATCAGCCCCAGCATTTT
V: TRBV7-9; D: NA; J: TRBJ2-7; size: NA; CDR3: CASSSSGGYEQYF; DNA: TGTGCCAGCAGCTCCTCCGGGGGCTACGAGCAGTACTTC
V: TRBV5-1; D: TRBD2; J: TRBJ2-5; size: NA; CDR3: CASSLGGSGIQETQYF; DNA: TGCGCCAGCAGCTTGGGTGGTAGCGGGATCCAAGAGACCCAGTACTTC
V: TRBV7-9; D: NA; J: TRBJ2-7; size: NA; CDR3: CASSFGTEPYEQYF; DNA: TGTGCCAGCAGCTTCGGGACTGAGCCCTACGAGCAGTACTTC
V: TRBV18; D: NA; J: TRBJ1-5; size: NA; CDR3: CASSPTGRSNQPQHF; DNA: TGTGCCAGCTCACCAACAGGGAGGAGCAATCAGCCCCAGCATTTT
V: TRBV2; D: NA; J: TRBJ2-5; size: NA; CDR3: CASQGGETQYF; DNA: TGTGCCAGTCAGGGGGGAGAGACCCAGTACTTC
V: TRBV19; D: NA; J: TRBJ1-1; size: NA; CDR3: CASTGYTEAFF; DNA: TGTGCCAGTACAGGGTACACTGAAGCTTTCTTT
V: TRBV7-2; D: TRBD2; J: TRBJ2-2; size: NA; CDR3: CASSRWREGTGELFF; DNA: TGTGCCAGCAGCCGCTGGCGGGAGGGCACCGGGGAGCTGTTTTTT
V: TRBV18; D: NA; J: TRBJ1-1; size: NA; CDR3: CASSQGVNTEAFF; DNA: TGTGCCAGCTCACAGGGGGTGAACACTGAAGCTTTCTTT
V: TRBV5-4; D: NA; J: TRBJ1-6; size: many; CDR3: CASSFGVPPLHF; DNA: TGTGCCAGCAGCTTTGGGGTTCCACCCCTCCACTTT
V: TRBV5-1; D: TRBD1; J: TRBJ1-5; size: NA; CDR3: CASSQGANQPQHF; DNA: TGCGCCAGCAGTCAGGGGGCTAATCAGCCCCAGCATTTT
V: TRBV23-1; D: NA; J: TRBJ1-4; size: few; CDR3: CASSRGSWGAREKLFF; DNA: TGCGCCAGCAGTCGGGGAAGTTGGGGGGCGCGGGAAAAACTGTTTTTT
V: TRBV7-3; D: NA; J: TRBJ2-2; size: NA; CDR3: CASSSKRARAGKNTGELFF; DNA: TGTGCCAGCAGCTCCAAAAGGGCCCGGGCGGGAAAGAACACCGGGGAGCTGTTTTTT
V: TRBV18; D: TRBD2; J: TRBJ2-7; size: NA; CDR3: CASSPLAVTYEQYF; DNA: TGTGCCAGCTCCCCTCTAGCGGTTACCTACGAGCAGTACTTC
V: TRBV5-6; D: NA; J: TRBJ2-3; size: NA; CDR3: CASSFRWADTQYF; DNA: TGTGCCAGCAGCTTTCGGTGGGCAGATACGCAGTATTTT
V: TRBV6-6; D: NA; J: TRBJ1-4; size: NA; CDR3: CASSYPRTGTNEKLFF; DNA: TGTGCCAGCAGTTACCCCCGGACGGGAACTAATGAAAAACTGTTTTTT
V: TRBV19; D: TRBD1; J: TRBJ1-5; size: few; CDR3: CASGDRDNQPQHF; DNA: TGTGCCAGTGGGGACAGGGATAATCAGCCCCAGCATTTT
V: TRBV5-1; D: NA; J: TRBJ1-5; size: NA; CDR3: CASSLAGAGNQPQHF; DNA: TGCGCCAGCAGCTTGGCGGGGGCCGGCAATCAGCCCCAGCATTTT
V: TRBV6-1; D: NA; J: TRBJ1-2; size: NA; CDR3: CASSEEAGVSYGYTF; DNA: TGTGCCAGCAGTGAAGAGGCAGGAGTGAGCTATGGCTACACCTTC
V: TRBV5-1; D: TRBD2; J: TRBJ2-3; size: NA; CDR3: CASSLQVAGDTQYF; DNA: TGCGCCAGCAGCCTTCAGGTAGCGGGAGATACGCAGTATTTT
V: TRBV29-1; D: NA; J: TRBJ2-3; size: NA; CDR3: CSAGPPYSTDTQYF; DNA: TGCAGCGCTGGACCACCGTACAGCACAGATACGCAGTATTTT
V: TRBV27; D: NA; J: TRBJ1-4; size: NA; CDR3: CASSSSTQGWEKLFF; DNA: TGTGCCAGCAGTTCCTCAACACAGGGATGGGAAAAACTGTTTTTT
V: TRBV28; D: NA; J: TRBJ1-2; size: NA; CDR3: CASERGGARNYGYTF; DNA: TGTGCCAGCGAGAGAGGGGGGGCTCGGAACTATGGCTACACCTTC
V: TRBV5-1; D: NA; J: TRBJ2-7; size: NA; CDR3: CASSFLGQLYEQYF; DNA: TGCGCCAGCAGCTTCCTCGGACAGCTCTACGAGCAGTACTTC
V: TRBV5-1; D: NA; J: TRBJ2-7; size: NA; CDR3: CASSLRTDSYEQYF; DNA: TGCGCCAGCAGCCTGCGGACGGATTCCTACGAGCAGTACTTC
V: TRBV28; D: NA; J: TRBJ1-5; size: few; CDR3: CASSLIGGGQPQHF; DNA: TGTGCCAGCAGTTTAATCGGCGGCGGCCAGCCCCAGCATTTT
V: TRBV9; D: NA; J: TRBJ2-6; size: NA; CDR3: CASSPLGSGANVLTF; DNA: TGTGCCAGCAGCCCCCTAGGGTCAGGGGCCAACGTCCTGACTTTC